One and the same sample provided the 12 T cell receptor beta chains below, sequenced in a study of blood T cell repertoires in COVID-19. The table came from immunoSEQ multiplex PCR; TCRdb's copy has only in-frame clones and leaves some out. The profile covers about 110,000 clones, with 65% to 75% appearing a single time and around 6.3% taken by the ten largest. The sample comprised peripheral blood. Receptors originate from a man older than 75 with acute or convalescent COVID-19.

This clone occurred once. Here the CDR3 reads CASSPAARVGEQYF. As DNA, the CDR3 is TGTGCCAGTAGTCCAGCCGCCAGGGTAGGCGAGCAGTACTTC. The chain links TRBV19 to TRBJ2-7, with D perhaps matching TRBD1 (5 bases). Germline V CDR1 and CDR2: LNHDA, SQIVND (reference sequence). The CDR3 is made up of 14 amino acids. Trimming removed 5 bases at V and 6 bases at J, with 17 bases between. The variable domain in full, with the rest retrieved from reference TRBV19 and TRBJ2-7, is DGGITQSPKYLFRKEGQNVTLSCEQNLNHDAMYWYRQDPGQGLRLIYYSQIVNDFQKGDIAEGYSVSREKKESFPLTVTSAQKNPTAFYLCASSPAARVGEQYFGPGTRLTVT.

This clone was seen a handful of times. As DNA, the CDR3 is TGTGCCAGCAGCCTAGCTGGGCGGGACTACGAGCAGTACTTC. Translation gives CASSLAGRDYEQYF. V is TRBV28 and J is TRBJ2-7; a weak D match, TRBD2 (6 bases). Per germline, CDR1 MDHEN and CDR2 SYDVKM. Trimming took off 6 bases at V and 3 bases at J, with 15 bases between the two ends. The CDR3 contains 14 residues. The entire variable domain, with the rest obtained from reference TRBV28 and TRBJ2-7, is as follows: DVKVTQSSRYLVKRTGEKVFLECVQDMDHENMFWYRQDPGLGLRLIYFSYDVKMKEKGDIPEGYSVSREKKERFSLILESASTNQTSMYLCASSLAGRDYEQYFGPGTRLTVT.

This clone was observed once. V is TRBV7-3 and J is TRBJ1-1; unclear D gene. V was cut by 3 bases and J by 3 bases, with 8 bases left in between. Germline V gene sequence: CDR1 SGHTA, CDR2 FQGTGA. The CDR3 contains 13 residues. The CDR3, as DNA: TGTGCCAGCAGCTTCAATTCGGACACTGAAGCTTTCTTT. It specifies CASSFNSDTEAFF.

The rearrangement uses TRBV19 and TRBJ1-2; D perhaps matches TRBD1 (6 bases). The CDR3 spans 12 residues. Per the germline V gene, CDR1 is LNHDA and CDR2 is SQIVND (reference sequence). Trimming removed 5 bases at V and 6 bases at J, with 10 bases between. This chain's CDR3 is CASSQQGNGYTF. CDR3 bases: TGTGCCAGTAGTCAGCAGGGGAATGGCTACACCTTC.

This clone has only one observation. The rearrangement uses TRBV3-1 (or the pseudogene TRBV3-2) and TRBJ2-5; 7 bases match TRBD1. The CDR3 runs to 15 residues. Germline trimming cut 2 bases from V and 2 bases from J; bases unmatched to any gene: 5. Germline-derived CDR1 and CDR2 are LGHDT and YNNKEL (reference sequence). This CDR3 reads CASSQTHRGQETQYF. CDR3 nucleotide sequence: TGTGCCAGCAGCCAAACACACAGGGGTCAAGAGACCCAGTACTTC.

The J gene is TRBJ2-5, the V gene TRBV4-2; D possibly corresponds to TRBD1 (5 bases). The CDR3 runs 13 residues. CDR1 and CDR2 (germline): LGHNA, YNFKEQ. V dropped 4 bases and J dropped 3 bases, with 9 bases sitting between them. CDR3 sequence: CASSRGQEETQYF. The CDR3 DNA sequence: TGTGCCAGCAGCCGAGGACAAGAAGAGACCCAGTACTTC.

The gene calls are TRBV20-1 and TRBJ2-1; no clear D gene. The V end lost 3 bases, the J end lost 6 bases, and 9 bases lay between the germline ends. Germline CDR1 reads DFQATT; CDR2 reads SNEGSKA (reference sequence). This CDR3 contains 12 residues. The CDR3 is CSASFSPNEQFF. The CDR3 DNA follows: TGCAGTGCTAGTTTTAGCCCCAATGAGCAGTTCTTC.

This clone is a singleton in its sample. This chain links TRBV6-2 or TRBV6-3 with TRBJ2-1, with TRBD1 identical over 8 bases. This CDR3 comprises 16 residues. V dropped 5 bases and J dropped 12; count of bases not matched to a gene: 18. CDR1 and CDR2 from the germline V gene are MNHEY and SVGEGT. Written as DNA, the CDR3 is TGTGCCAGCAGTCAACCCAGGGGGCGCATCCATGTAGGGCAGTTCTTC. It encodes CASSQPRGRIHVGQFF.

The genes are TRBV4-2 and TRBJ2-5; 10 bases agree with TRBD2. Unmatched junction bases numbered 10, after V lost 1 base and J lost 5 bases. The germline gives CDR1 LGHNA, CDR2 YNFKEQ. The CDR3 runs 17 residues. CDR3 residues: CASSQGSQAGGRETQYF. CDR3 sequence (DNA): TGTGCCAGCAGCCAAGGCTCCCAAGCGGGAGGGCGGGAGACCCAGTACTTC.

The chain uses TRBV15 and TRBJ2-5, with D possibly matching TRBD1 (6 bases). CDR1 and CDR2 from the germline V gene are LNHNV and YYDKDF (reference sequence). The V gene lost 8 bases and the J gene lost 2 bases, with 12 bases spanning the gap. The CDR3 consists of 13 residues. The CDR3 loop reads CATREGVQETQYF. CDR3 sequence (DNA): TGTGCCACCCGAGAGGGGGTACAAGAGACCCAGTACTTC.

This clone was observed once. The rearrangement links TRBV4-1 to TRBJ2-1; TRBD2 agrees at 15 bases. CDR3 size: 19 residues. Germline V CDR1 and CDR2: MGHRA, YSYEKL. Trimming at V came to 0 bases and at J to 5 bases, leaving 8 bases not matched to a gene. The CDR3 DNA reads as TGCGCCAGCAGCCAAGATGGGGGGACTAGCGGGAGGATTGACAATGAGCAGTTCTTC. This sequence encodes CASSQDGGTSGRIDNEQFF.

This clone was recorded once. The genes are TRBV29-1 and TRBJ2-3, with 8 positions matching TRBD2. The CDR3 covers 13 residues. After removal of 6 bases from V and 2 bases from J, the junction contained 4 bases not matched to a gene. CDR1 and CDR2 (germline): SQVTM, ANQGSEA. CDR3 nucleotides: TGCAGCGTAACTAGCGGTGCCACAGATACGCAGTATTTT. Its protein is CSVTSGATDTQYF.